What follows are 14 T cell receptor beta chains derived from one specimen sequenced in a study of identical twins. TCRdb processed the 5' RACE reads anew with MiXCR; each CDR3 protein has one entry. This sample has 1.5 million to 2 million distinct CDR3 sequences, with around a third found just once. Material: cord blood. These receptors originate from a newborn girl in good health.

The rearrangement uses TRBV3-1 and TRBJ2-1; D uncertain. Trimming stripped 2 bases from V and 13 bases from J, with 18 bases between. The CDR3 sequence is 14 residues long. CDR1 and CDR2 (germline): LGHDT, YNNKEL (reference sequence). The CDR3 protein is CASSQPGFKETQFF. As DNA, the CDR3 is TGTGCCAGCAGCCAACCTGGATTTAAAGAGACCCAGTTCTTC.

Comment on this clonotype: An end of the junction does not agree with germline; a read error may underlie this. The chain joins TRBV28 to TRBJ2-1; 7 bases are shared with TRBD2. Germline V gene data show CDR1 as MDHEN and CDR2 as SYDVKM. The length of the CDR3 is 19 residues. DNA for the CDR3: TGTGCCAGCAGTTTAGTGGCCGTAGACGGGAGGAGCTCCTGCAATGAGCAGTTCTTC. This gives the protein CASSLVAVDGRSSCNEQFF.

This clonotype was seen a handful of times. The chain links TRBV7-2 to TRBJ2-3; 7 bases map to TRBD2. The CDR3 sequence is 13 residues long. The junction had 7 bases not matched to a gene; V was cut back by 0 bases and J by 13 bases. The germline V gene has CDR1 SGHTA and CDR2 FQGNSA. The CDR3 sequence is CASSLAEASGEYF. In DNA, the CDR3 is TGTGCCAGCAGCTTAGCGGAGGCTAGCGGCGAGTATTTT.

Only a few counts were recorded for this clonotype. This chain's CDR3 is CASSLVGWQETQYF. DNA of the CDR3: TGTGCCAGCAGTTTAGTCGGGTGGCAAGAGACCCAGTACTTC. The rearrangement joins TRBV6-5 to TRBJ2-5, with D unclear. The CDR3 length is 14 residues. Trimming took off 4 bases at V and 2 bases at J, with 11 bases between the two ends. Germline loops: CDR1 MNHEY, CDR2 SVGAGI.

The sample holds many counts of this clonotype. The CDR3 coding sequence is TGCAGCGTTGGCCGCACGCGAAACATTCAGTACTTC. This gives the protein CSVGRTRNIQYF. The rearrangement joins TRBV29-1 to TRBJ2-4, with D unclear. The CDR3 length is 12 residues. Germline assignment: CDR1 SQVTM and CDR2 ANQGSEA. V dropped 4 bases and J dropped 6 bases, with 10 bases sitting between them. Filled out from reference TRBV29-1 and TRBJ2-4, the complete variable domain reads SAVISQKPSRDICQRGTSLTIQCQVDSQVTMMFWYRQQPGQSLTLIATANQGSEATYESGFVIDKFPISRPNLTFSTLTVSNMSPEDSSIYLCSVGRTRNIQYFGAGTRLSVL.

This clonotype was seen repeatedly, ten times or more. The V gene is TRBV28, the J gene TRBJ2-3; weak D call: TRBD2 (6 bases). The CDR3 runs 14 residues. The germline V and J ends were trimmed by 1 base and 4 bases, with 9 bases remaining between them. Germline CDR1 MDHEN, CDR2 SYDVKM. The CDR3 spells CASSLSGGPDTQYF. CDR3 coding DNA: TGTGCCAGCAGTTTATCAGGAGGGCCAGATACGCAGTATTTT.

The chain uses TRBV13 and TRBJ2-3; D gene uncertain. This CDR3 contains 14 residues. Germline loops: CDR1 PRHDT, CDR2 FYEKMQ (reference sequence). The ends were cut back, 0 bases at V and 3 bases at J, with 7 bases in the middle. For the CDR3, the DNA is TGTGCCAGCAGCTTAGGTCACGAAACAGATACGCAGTATTTT. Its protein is CASSLGHETDTQYF.

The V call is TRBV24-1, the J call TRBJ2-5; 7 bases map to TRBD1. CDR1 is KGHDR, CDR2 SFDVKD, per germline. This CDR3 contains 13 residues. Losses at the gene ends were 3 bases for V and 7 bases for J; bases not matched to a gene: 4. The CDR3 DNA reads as TGTGCCACCAGTGATGCCTACAGGGGGACCCAGTACTTC. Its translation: CATSDAYRGTQYF.

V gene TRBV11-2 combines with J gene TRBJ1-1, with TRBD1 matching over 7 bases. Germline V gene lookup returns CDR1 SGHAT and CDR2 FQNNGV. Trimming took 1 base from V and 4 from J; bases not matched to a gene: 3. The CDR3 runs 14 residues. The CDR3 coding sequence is TGTGCCAGCAGCTTAGCGGGGACAGCCACTGAAGCTTTCTTT. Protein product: CASSLAGTATEAFF.

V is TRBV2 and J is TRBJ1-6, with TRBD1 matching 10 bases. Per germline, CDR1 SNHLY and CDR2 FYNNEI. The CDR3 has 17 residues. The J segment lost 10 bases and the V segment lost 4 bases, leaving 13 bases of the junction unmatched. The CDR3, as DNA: TGTGCCAGCAGTGTCTATCCAGGGACAGGGGTAAGCTCACCCCTCCACTTT. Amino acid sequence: CASSVYPGTGVSSPLHF.

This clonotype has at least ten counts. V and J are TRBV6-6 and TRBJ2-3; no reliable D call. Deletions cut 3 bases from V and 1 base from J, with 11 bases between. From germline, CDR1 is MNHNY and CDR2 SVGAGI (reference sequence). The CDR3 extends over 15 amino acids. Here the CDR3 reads CASSYTFQGTDTQYF. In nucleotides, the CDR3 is TGTGCCAGCAGTTATACTTTCCAAGGCACAGATACGCAGTATTTT.

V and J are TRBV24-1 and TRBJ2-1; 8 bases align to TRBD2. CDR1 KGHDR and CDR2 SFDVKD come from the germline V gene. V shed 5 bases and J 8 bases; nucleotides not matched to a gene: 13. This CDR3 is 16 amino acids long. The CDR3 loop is CATSASPGLGRYEQFF. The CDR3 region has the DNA TGTGCCACCAGTGCGTCCCCGGGACTAGGGCGGTATGAGCAGTTCTTC.

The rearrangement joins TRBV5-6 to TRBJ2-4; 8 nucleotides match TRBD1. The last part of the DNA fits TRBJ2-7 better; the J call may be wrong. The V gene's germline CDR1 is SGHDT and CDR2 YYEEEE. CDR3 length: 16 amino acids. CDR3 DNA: TGTGCCAGCAGCTTAACCCGCAGGGGGCGCATCTACGAGCAGTACTTC. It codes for CASSLTRRGRIYEQYF.

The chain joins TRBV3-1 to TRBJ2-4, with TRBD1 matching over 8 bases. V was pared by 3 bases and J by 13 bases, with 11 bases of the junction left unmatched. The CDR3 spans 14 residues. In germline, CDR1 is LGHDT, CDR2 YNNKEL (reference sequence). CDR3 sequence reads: CASSHPPGGYKQYF. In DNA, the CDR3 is TGTGCCAGCAGCCATCCACCAGGGGGCTACAAGCAGTACTTC.